The source of this TCR beta chain is a study of CXCR3-negative and CXCR3-positive naive CD8 T cells. Overall study results and limits: Compared with CXCR3-negative naive cells, CXCR3-positive naive cells showed more hydrophobic TRB CDR3s. Freshly isolated PBMCs were used in most assays, given partial CXCR3 loss after freezing.

Researchers prepared the TRB cDNA libraries using 5' RACE with UMI labels. TCRdb reworked the 5' RACE reads into one entry per CDR3 protein, no DNA. In total, the table holds some 140,000 distinct CDR3 sequences. Of note for this clonotype: Its antigen is undetermined.

The CDR3 loop spans 13 amino acids. Germline V gene sequence: CDR1 SGHVS, CDR2 FNYEAQ. The chain is built from TRBV7-6 and TRBJ2-1. This TCR derives from a human donor in good health. Some clones in this sample may be carry-over from other donors' samples. The specimen sequenced was naive CXCR3+ CD8+ T cells from blood. Subset meaning: CD45RO-CCR7+CD27+CD95- naive CD8+ T cells expressing CXCR3 (TNR3+). Here the CDR3 reads CASSSGSWNEQFF.